This T cell receptor beta chain is drawn from a study of cytomegalovirus exposure and HLA in healthy donors. The overall study: Falling in the Caucasian-associated ancestry cluster were about 83% of 398 genotyped donors. Findings and caveats of the study: Analyzed later, association rates of TCRs varied across HLA loci, with DRB1 most and HLA-C fewest. Accounts indicate the classifier identified cytomegalovirus status with strong specificity and sensitivity.

The PCR was carried out with 60 Vbeta primers and 13 Jbeta primers. Generated by immunoSEQ multiplex PCR, the TCRdb table keeps only in-frame clones and is missing some. The repertoire includes 60,000 to 70,000 clones, around four fifths of them detected once, and roughly 4% sits in the top ten. V dropped 4 bases and J dropped 7; count of bases not matched to a gene: 3. Germline assignment: CDR1 MNHEY and CDR2 SMNVEV (reference sequence). The CDR3 covers 15 residues. Comment on this clone: The antigen is not known.

The sequenced sample was PBMCs. This clonotype was obtained from a woman aged 25-40 years in good health and CMV-seronegative. The rearrangement links TRBV27 to TRBJ2-1, with 14 bases identical to TRBD2. The DNA for the CDR3 is TGTGCCAGCAGTTCGACTAGCGGGAGGGTGAATGAGCAGTTCTTC. Its translation: CASSSTSGRVNEQFF.